Sequencing of this TCR beta chain was carried out in a study of blood T cell repertoires in COVID-19. Background on the study: Samples of COVID-19 (acute and convalescent) were obtained from the United States, Italy and Spain. Sources were T cells, B-cell-depleted T cells, or PBMCs; the material itself was cDNA or gDNA.

CDR1 and CDR2 (germline): SGHDT, YYEEEE. The CDR3 spans 15 residues. V dropped 0 bases and J dropped 6 bases, with 12 bases sitting between them. Original methodology: Reference gene primer amplification yielded estimated nucleated cell counts. The data were produced by immunoSEQ multiplex PCR, yet TCRdb's version contains in-frame clones alone and is incomplete. V and J calls and clone size come straight from that table; D and trimming were deduced from the DNA. The sample has hundreds of thousands of clones, 70% to 90% seen once. This clonotype was sampled from a young woman who had recovered from COVID-19. The source material was peripheral blood. The chain is built from TRBV5-6 and TRBJ1-4; D gene ambiguous. CDR3 sequence (DNA): TGTGCCAGCAGCTTGGGCGAGATAGGAGATGAAAAACTGTTTTTT. Protein sequence: CASSLGEIGDEKLFF.